This section outlines one T cell receptor (beta chain) sequence together with its context. Its antigen remains unidentified. Mismatch with germline at one junction end may stem from a read error. The germline CDR1 and CDR2 sequences are SSHAT and FNYEAQ (reference sequence). This CDR3 contains 14 residues. These data originate in a study of T-cell reconstitution after alpha-beta-depleted transplantation in children. A library of TCRbeta sequences, prepared with unique molecular identifiers, was generated. Each CDR3 protein is one row after TCRdb ran MiXCR on the PCR reads. The table includes fewer than 700,000 distinct CDR3 sequences, 13% detected once. Study results and caveats: Expanded clones from the graft, numbering several hundred, reportedly supplied alpha-beta T cells about two months after transplant. At day 60, the high TCRbeta diversity found in some patients originated from recipient T cells and thymic progenitors that had survived.

The V and J genes are TRBV7-7 and TRBJ2-5; weak D call: TRBD2 (5 bases). The specimen comprised PBMCs, mostly from graft donor cells, sampled 360 days after TCRalphabeta/CD19-depleted stem cell transplant. The sequence came from a male patient aged 10 to 17 who had a stem cell transplant for acute myeloid leukemia, so the T cells may come from the graft donor. Here the CDR3 DNA reads TGTGCTAGCAGCTTAGCGTTGAGGCAAGAGACCCAGTACTTC. Translating gives CASSLALRQETQYF. Drawing the rest from reference TRBV7-7 and TRBJ2-5, the complete variable domain is GAGVSQSPRYKVTKRGQDVTLRCDPISSHATLYWYQQALGQGPEFLTYFNYEAQPDKSGLPSDRFSAERPEGSISTLTIQRTEQRDSAMYRCASSLALRQETQYFGPGTRLLVL.